This TCR beta chain appears in the sequencing data of a study of blood T cell repertoires in COVID-19. Study-level information: The United States, Italy and Spain supplied acute and convalescent COVID-19 samples. T cells, B-cell-depleted T cells, or PBMCs supplied cDNA or gDNA.

The assay was immunoSEQ multiplex PCR, and TCRdb's table has in-frame clones only and misses some. The sample lists about 360,000 clones, 85% to 90% seen once, with over 2.5% in the top ten. The V gene's germline CDR1 is MNHNY and CDR2 SVGAGI (reference sequence). The CDR3 is 15 amino acids. The germline V and J ends were trimmed by 0 bases and 7 bases, with 13 bases remaining between them. Material for sequencing was peripheral blood. The chain uses TRBV6-6 and TRBJ2-1, with TRBD2 as a possible D gene (7 bases). The sequence came from a human donor in a cohort sampled during active COVID-19. As DNA, the CDR3 is TGTGCCAGCAGTTACTCGACGGGGGGCAGGAATGAGCAGTTCTTC. Protein: CASSYSTGGRNEQFF.